The present TCR beta chain was sequenced within a study of cytomegalovirus exposure and HLA in healthy donors. Study-level points and caveats: The listing of 150 to 200 TCR beta chains classed them as cytomegalovirus-associated. A subsequent analysis found that TCR clusters from the first cohort also tended to co-occur in the 130 or so validation repertoires, with 94% of cluster scores above 0.

Libraries were prepared by immunoSEQ multiplex PCR; TCRdb keeps only in-frame clonotypes and omits some of them. The sample lists about 98,000 clones; around 88% were seen once. With respect to this clone: Its antigen is currently unknown.

Germline V gene data show CDR1 as SGHTA and CDR2 as FQGNSA. CDR3 size: 15 residues. J was trimmed by 4 bases and V by 5 bases; bases with no gene match: 8. This clonotype was sampled from a woman aged 25 to 39 in good health and CMV-seronegative. The V gene is TRBV7-2, the J gene TRBJ1-2, with 9 bases that match TRBD1. Source material: PBMCs. The CDR3 loop is CASSLLGTGIYGYTF. DNA of the CDR3: TGTGCCAGCAGCCTGCTAGGGACAGGGATCTATGGCTACACCTTC.